One sample yielded the 24 T cell receptor beta chains listed below, sequenced in a study of T cell changes during pregnancy in multiple sclerosis. Measured with immunoSEQ multiplex PCR; TCRdb has only the in-frame clones, and not every one. Of approximately 99,000 clones listed, less than 95% were seen once; the top ten hold 0.7% to 0.9%. The source was peripheral blood, collected in the second trimester of pregnancy. These TCRs come from a female donor in good health, enrolled as a control in a pregnancy study.

The rearrangement joins TRBV14 to TRBJ2-2; D is ambiguous. Germline V gives CDR1 SGHDN, CDR2 FVKESK. Trimming took off 0 bases at V and 5 bases at J, with 10 bases between the two ends. The CDR3 is made up of 15 amino acids. The CDR3 loop is CASSQDRVGTGELFF. The CDR3 DNA reads as TGTGCCAGCAGCCAAGATCGTGTCGGGACCGGGGAGCTGTTTTTT.

The rearrangement uses TRBV2 and TRBJ1-1, with D maybe TRBD1 (5 bases). Germline loops: CDR1 SNHLY, CDR2 FYNNEI. The CDR3 is 16 amino acids. V dropped 5 bases and J dropped 0 bases, with 16 bases sitting between them. The CDR3 sequence: CASSYLVEDMNTEAFF. CDR3 DNA sequence: TGTGCCAGCAGTTATTTGGTTGAGGACATGAACACTGAAGCTTTCTTT.

As to this clone: The same CDR3 can be traced to other DNA sequences in this sample. The V and J genes are TRBV5-4 and TRBJ1-3; possibly TRBD1 for D (6 bases). The CDR3 has 14 amino acids. The V gene's germline CDR1 is SGHNT and CDR2 YYREEE (reference sequence). Deletions cut 1 base from V and 2 bases from J, with 7 bases between. The CDR3 bases are TGTGCCAGCAGCTTGACAGGGCCTGGAAACACCATATATTTT. Its translation is CASSLTGPGNTIYF.

The gene calls are TRBV21-1 and TRBJ1-4; the table assigns TRBD1, which was not confirmed against the DNA. TRBV21-1 is an annotated pseudogene. The CDR3 loop spans 16 amino acids. The CDR3 bases are TGTGCCAGCAGCACTCCCCCTGGACAGACTAATGAAAAACTGTTTTTT. It encodes CASSTPPGQTNEKLFF.

The chain has TRBV6-5 and TRBJ1-2; D unresolved. From germline, CDR1 is MNHEY and CDR2 SVGAGI. V was pared by 6 bases and J by 8 bases, with 10 bases between. The CDR3 extends over 11 amino acids. CDR3 DNA: TGTGCCAGCAGCCTCCGGAGCGGCTACACCTTC. Its translation is CASSLRSGYTF.

V gene TRBV18 combines with J gene TRBJ2-3, with 7 bases aligning to TRBD2. V shed 5 bases and J 5 bases; nucleotides not matched to a gene: 7. Per the germline V gene, CDR1 is KGHSH and CDR2 is LQKENI. The CDR3 covers 14 residues. CDR3 amino acids: CASSSSRGIDTQYF. The CDR3 bases are TGTGCCAGCTCATCCTCGCGGGGGATAGATACGCAGTATTTT.

The rearrangement uses TRBV2 and TRBJ1-1, with D tentatively TRBD1 (5 bases). V gave up 8 bases and J gave up 0 bases, with 10 bases separating them. This CDR3 spans 13 amino acids. Germline CDR1 reads SNHLY; CDR2 reads FYNNEI. The CDR3 DNA reads as TGTGCCAGCCGACAGTACATGAACACTGAAGCTTTCTTT. This sequence encodes CASRQYMNTEAFF.

This clone appeared a single time. The rearrangement links TRBV21-1 to TRBJ1-6; the D call TRBD1 from the table was never checked on the DNA. TRBV21-1 is flagged as a pseudogene. The CDR3 has 15 residues. CDR3 region: CASSKGQNYNSPLHF. The CDR3 DNA follows: TGTGCCAGCAGCAAAGGGCAGAATTATAATTCACCCCTCCACTTT.

The chain uses TRBV5-6 and TRBJ1-2; tentative D call: TRBD1 (5 bases). The V gene's germline CDR1 is SGHDT and CDR2 YYEEEE. Trimming left V 0 bases short and J 7 bases short, with 7 bases between. This CDR3 has 12 residues. The CDR3 loop reads CASSLGQIGYTF. The CDR3, as DNA: TGTGCCAGCAGCTTGGGACAGATTGGCTACACCTTC.

The chain is built from TRBV5-4 and TRBJ1-1; tentatively, D is TRBD1 (6 bases). The V gene lost 0 bases and the J gene lost 5 bases, with 14 bases spanning the gap. Germline V gene sequence: CDR1 SGHNT, CDR2 YYREEE (reference sequence). CDR3 length equals 15 residues. CDR3 region: CASSLEGRGWTEAFF. The CDR3 coding sequence is TGTGCCAGCAGCTTGGAAGGCAGGGGATGGACTGAAGCTTTCTTT. The full variable domain, with the rest looked up from reference TRBV5-4 and TRBJ1-1, is ETGVTQSPTHLIKTRGQQVTLRCSSQSGHNTVSWYQQALGQGPQFIFQYYREEENGRGNFPPRFSGLQFPNYSSELNVNALELDDSALYLCASSLEGRGWTEAFFGQGTRLTVV.

The chain employs TRBV5-5 and TRBJ1-2; 9 bases are a match to TRBD1. In germline, CDR1 is SGHKS, CDR2 YYEKEE (reference sequence). CDR3 length: 16 amino acids. V lost 1 base and J lost 5; bases outside the gene matches: 9. The CDR3: CASSLLPGQGDYGYTF. CDR3 sequence (DNA): TGTGCCAGCAGCTTGTTACCGGGACAGGGCGATTATGGCTACACCTTC.

This chain uses TRBV5-1 with TRBJ1-5, with D possibly matching TRBD1 (6 bases). This CDR3 has 13 residues. Germline-derived CDR1 and CDR2 are SGHRS and YFSETQ. With 4 bases removed from V and 5 bases from J, the gap between germline ends came to 10 bases. This chain's CDR3 is CASSQGGDQPQHF. Written as DNA, the CDR3 is TGCGCCAGCAGCCAAGGGGGGGATCAGCCCCAGCATTTT.

A word on this clone: The sample holds other DNA sequences that translate to the same CDR3. The chain has TRBV18 and TRBJ2-3; TRBD1 matches at 10 bases. V lost 0 bases and J lost 0; bases outside the gene matches: 0. The CDR3 extends over 16 amino acids. Germline V lookup: CDR1 KGHSH, CDR2 LQKENI. The CDR3 protein is CASSPPDRGSTDTQYF. CDR3 bases: TGTGCCAGCTCACCACCGGACAGGGGGAGCACAGATACGCAGTATTTT.

The rearrangement joins TRBV6-1 to TRBJ1-2, with D hard to call. Trimming removed 6 bases at V and 7 bases at J, with 18 bases between. The V gene's germline CDR1 is MNHNS and CDR2 SASEGT. The CDR3 consists of 14 residues. The CDR3 loop reads CASSGRIVPPGYTF. DNA of the CDR3: TGTGCCAGCAGCGGCAGGATAGTCCCTCCTGGCTACACCTTC.

The rearrangement joins TRBV19 to TRBJ1-1; D is ambiguous. Trimming left V 4 bases short and J 1 base short, with 16 bases between. Germline-derived CDR1 and CDR2 are LNHDA and SQIVND (reference sequence). The CDR3 totals 16 residues. The CDR3 DNA sequence: TGTGCCAGTAGTACAGACTCGCGGGCGAGGAACACTGAAGCTTTCTTT. Protein: CASSTDSRARNTEAFF.

This chain links TRBV2 with TRBJ2-7, with 8 bases identical to TRBD1. The CDR3 runs to 12 residues. The ends lost 4 bases at V and 5 bases at J; junction bases unmatched: 1. Germline loops: CDR1 SNHLY, CDR2 FYNNEI. For the CDR3, the DNA is TGTGCCAGCAGTGGACAGGGGAACGAGCAGTACTTC. This encodes CASSGQGNEQYF.

The chain employs TRBV2 and TRBJ1-5, with D unclear. This CDR3 is 16 amino acids long. Germline V gives CDR1 SNHLY, CDR2 FYNNEI. V was pared by 2 bases and J by 0 bases, with 11 bases between. The DNA of the CDR3 is TGTGCCAGCAGTGAACACAGTTTACTTAGCAATCAGCCCCAGCATTTT. Translated: CASSEHSLLSNQPQHF.

CDR3 nucleotides: TGTGCCAGCAGTACCTTAGCGGGGGGGCCAGTCGGGGAGCTGTTTTTT. As protein: CASSTLAGGPVGELFF. The chain recombines TRBV2 with TRBJ2-2, with 11 positions matching TRBD2. CDR3 length: 16 residues. CDR1 and CDR2 from the germline V gene are SNHLY and FYNNEI. After removal of 5 bases from V and 7 bases from J, the junction contained 9 bases not matched to a gene.

J is TRBJ2-1 and V is TRBV5-1; TRBD2 agrees at 12 bases. The CDR3 has 15 amino acids. V lost 4 bases and J lost 6; bases outside the gene matches: 5. Germline V gene data show CDR1 as SGHRS and CDR2 as YFSETQ. DNA of the CDR3: TGCGCCAGCAGCCCGGGACTAGCGGGCACCAATGAGCAGTTCTTC. Encoded protein: CASSPGLAGTNEQFF.

The genes are TRBV9 and TRBJ2-7; D call uncertain. CDR1 and CDR2 (germline): SGDLS, YYNGEE. The ends were cut back, 3 bases at V and 2 bases at J, with 12 bases in the middle. CDR3 length equals 14 residues. The CDR3 nucleotides are TGTGCCAGCAGCGGACCACAGAGCCCCTACGAGCAGTACTTC. Protein product: CASSGPQSPYEQYF.

V usage is TRBV30 and J usage is TRBJ1-2; D perhaps matches TRBD1 (6 bases). V lost 2 bases to trimming and J lost 4 bases, with 20 bases between them. The CDR3 runs to 16 residues. The germline CDR1 and CDR2 sequences are GTSNPN and SVGIG (reference sequence). The CDR3 is CAWSPLGGGFGYGYTF. The CDR3 region has the DNA TGTGCCTGGAGTCCACTAGGGGGGGGCTTCGGCTATGGCTACACCTTC.

The chain carries TRBV9 and TRBJ2-4; possible D gene TRBD1, 7 bases. The V end was cut by 4 bases, the J end by 7 bases, with 15 bases between. Germline values: CDR1 SGDLS, CDR2 YYNGEE. This CDR3 region has 14 residues. The CDR3 bases are TGTGCCAGCAGCCACCAGGGGGGAGACAACATTCAGTACTTC. The encoded protein is CASSHQGGDNIQYF.

In DNA, the CDR3 is TGTGCCAGCAGTGGCAGGACAGGGCGTGGCTACACCTTC. It codes for CASSGRTGRGYTF. This chain uses TRBV25-1 with TRBJ1-2; TRBD1 matches 8 bases. The CDR3 sequence is 13 residues long. V gave up 4 bases and J gave up 7 bases; unmatched junction bases: 5. The germline CDR1 and CDR2 sequences are MGHDK and SYGVNS.

This chain joins TRBV7-2 and TRBJ1-2; D remains unclear. The CDR3 runs to 12 residues. The V end lost 3 bases, the J end lost 5 bases, and 7 bases lay between the germline ends. CDR1 SGHTA and CDR2 FQGNSA come from the germline V gene. CDR3 residues: CASSFNSYGYTF. The CDR3 DNA is TGTGCCAGCAGCTTTAACAGTTATGGCTACACCTTC.